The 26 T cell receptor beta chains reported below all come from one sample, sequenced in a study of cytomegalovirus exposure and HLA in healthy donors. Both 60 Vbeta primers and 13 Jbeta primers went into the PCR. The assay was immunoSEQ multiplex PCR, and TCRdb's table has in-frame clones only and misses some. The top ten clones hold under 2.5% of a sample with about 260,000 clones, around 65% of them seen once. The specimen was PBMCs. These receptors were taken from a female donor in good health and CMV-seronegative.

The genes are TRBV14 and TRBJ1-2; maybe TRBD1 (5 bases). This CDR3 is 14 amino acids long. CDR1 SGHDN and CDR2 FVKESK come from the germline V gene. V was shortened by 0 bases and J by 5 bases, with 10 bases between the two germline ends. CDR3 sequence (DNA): TGTGCCAGCAGCCAAGACACAGGATTATATGGCTACACCTTC. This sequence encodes CASSQDTGLYGYTF.

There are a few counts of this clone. This CDR3 is CASSLEVIGTGGTEAFF. CDR3 in DNA: TGTGCCAGCAGCTTAGAGGTAATCGGGACAGGGGGCACTGAAGCTTTCTTT. The V gene is TRBV11-2, the J gene TRBJ1-1; 11 nucleotides match TRBD1. Germline lookup yields CDR1 SGHAT and CDR2 FQNNGV. The V segment lost 0 bases and the J segment 4 bases; nucleotides outside the gene matches: 7. The CDR3 runs to 17 residues. Combining the CDR3 with reference TRBV11-2 and TRBJ1-1 gives the whole variable domain EAGVAQSPRYKIIEKRQSVAFWCNPISGHATLYWYQQILGQGPKLLIQFQNNGVVDDSQLPKDRFSAERLKGVDSTLKIQPAKLEDSAVYLCASSLEVIGTGGTEAFFGQGTRLTVV.

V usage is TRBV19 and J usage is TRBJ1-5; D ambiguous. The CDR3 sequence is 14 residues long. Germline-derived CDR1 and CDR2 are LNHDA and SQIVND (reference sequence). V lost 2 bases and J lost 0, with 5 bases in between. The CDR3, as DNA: TGTGCCAGTAGTATACGGTCTAGCAATCAGCCCCAGCATTTT. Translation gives CASSIRSSNQPQHF.

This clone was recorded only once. The CDR3 bases are TGTGCCAGCAGCCCCGGACTAGCGGGGAGCTCCTACGAGCAGTACTTC. Amino acids: CASSPGLAGSSYEQYF. This chain connects TRBV7-2 to TRBJ2-5, with 12 bases that match TRBD2. The J call may be mistaken, given a closer DNA end match to TRBJ2-7. CDR1 is SGHTA, CDR2 FQGNSA, per germline. There are 16 residues in the CDR3.

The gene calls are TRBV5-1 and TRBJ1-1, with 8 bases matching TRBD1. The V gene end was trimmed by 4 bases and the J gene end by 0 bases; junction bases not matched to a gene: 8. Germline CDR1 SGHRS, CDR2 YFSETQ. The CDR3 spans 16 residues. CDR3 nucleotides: TGCGCCAGCAGCCCGGGTGGACAGGGCGTGAACACTGAAGCTTTCTTT. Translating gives CASSPGGQGVNTEAFF.

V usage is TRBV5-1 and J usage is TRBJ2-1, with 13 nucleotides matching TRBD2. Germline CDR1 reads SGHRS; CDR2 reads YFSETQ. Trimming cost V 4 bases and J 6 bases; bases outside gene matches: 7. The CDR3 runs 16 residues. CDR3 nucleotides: TGCGCCAGCAGCCTTGGGACTAGCGGGACCCTCAATGAGCAGTTCTTC. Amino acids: CASSLGTSGTLNEQFF.

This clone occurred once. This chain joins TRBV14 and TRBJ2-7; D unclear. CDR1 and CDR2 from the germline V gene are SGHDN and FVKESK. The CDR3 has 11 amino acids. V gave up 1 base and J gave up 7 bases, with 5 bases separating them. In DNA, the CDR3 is TGTGCCAGCAGCCAAGTTAATGAGCAGTACTTC. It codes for CASSQVNEQYF.

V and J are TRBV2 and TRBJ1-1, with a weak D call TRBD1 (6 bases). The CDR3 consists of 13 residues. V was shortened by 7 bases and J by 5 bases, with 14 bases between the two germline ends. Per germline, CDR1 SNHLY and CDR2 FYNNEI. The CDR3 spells CASTAETGTEAFF. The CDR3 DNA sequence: TGTGCCAGCACTGCGGAGACAGGTACTGAAGCTTTCTTT.

CDR3 nucleotide sequence: TGTGCCAGCAGCAAACTAGCGGGATTAGTCGGCGAGCAGTACTTC. Residues: CASSKLAGLVGEQYF. The V call is TRBV9, the J call TRBJ2-7; 10 nucleotides match TRBD2. Germline CDR1 SGDLS, CDR2 YYNGEE. Trimming took 4 bases from V and 6 from J; bases not matched to a gene: 10. The CDR3 is made up of 15 amino acids. The variable domain in full, completed from reference TRBV9 and TRBJ2-7, reads DSGVTQTPKHLITATGQRVTLRCSPRSGDLSVYWYQQSLDQGLQFLIQYYNGEERAKGNILERFSAQQFPDLHSELNLSSLELGDSALYFCASSKLAGLVGEQYFGPGTRLTVT.

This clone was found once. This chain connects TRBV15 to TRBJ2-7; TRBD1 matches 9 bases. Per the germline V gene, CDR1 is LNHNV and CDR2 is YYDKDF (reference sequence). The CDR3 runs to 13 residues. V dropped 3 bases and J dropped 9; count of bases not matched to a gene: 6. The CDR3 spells CATSRGQGGRQYF. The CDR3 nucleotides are TGTGCCACCAGCAGGGGACAGGGAGGGAGGCAGTACTTC. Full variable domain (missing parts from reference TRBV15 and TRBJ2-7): DAMVIQNPRYQVTQFGKPVTLSCSQTLNHNVMYWYQQKSSQAPKLLFHYYDKDFNNEADTPDNFQSRRPNTSFCFLDIRSPGLGDTAMYLCATSRGQGGRQYFGPGTRLTVT.

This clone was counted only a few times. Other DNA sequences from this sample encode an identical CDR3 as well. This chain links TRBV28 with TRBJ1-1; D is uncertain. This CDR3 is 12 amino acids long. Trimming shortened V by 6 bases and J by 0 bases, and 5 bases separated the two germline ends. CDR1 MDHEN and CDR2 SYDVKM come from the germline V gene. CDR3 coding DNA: TGTGCCAGCAGGGAGGTGAACACTGAAGCTTTCTTT. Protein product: CASREVNTEAFF.

CDR3 amino acids: CASSELSQGTTYEQYF. CDR3 coding DNA: TGTGCCAGCAGTGAACTCTCGCAGGGAACTACCTACGAGCAGTACTTC. The chain recombines TRBV6-1 with TRBJ2-7; the D gene is possibly TRBD1 (5 bases). V was pared by 2 bases and J by 2 bases, with 16 bases between. Germline assignment: CDR1 MNHNS and CDR2 SASEGT. The CDR3 consists of 16 residues.

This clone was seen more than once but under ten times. The CDR3 region is CASSERGDRDGYTF. CDR3 in DNA: TGTGCCAGCAGTGAACGGGGGGATAGGGATGGCTACACCTTC. V gene TRBV6-5 combines with J gene TRBJ1-2, with a possible D match to TRBD1 (5 bases). CDR1 is MNHEY, CDR2 SVGAGI, per germline. The germline V and J ends were trimmed by 5 bases and 6 bases, with 16 bases remaining between them. The CDR3 contains 14 residues.

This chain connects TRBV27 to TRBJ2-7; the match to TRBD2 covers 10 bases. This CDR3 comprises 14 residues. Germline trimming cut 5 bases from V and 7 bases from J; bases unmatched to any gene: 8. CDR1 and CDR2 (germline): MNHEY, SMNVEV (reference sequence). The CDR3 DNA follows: TGTGCCAGCAGTCGACTAGCGGGCGCTAGTGAGCAGTACTTC. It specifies CASSRLAGASEQYF.

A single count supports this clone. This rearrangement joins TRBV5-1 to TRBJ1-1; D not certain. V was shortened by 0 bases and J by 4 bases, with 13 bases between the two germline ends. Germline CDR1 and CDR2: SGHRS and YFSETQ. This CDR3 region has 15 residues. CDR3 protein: CASSLEPIPGTEAFF. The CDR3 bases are TGCGCCAGCAGCTTGGAACCTATCCCGGGCACTGAAGCTTTCTTT.

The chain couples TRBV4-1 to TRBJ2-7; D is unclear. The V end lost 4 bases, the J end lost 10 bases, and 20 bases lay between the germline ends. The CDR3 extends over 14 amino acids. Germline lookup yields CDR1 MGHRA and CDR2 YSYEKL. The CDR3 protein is CASSRTIVPPDQYF. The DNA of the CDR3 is TGCGCCAGCAGCCGAACTATAGTCCCACCCGATCAGTACTTC.

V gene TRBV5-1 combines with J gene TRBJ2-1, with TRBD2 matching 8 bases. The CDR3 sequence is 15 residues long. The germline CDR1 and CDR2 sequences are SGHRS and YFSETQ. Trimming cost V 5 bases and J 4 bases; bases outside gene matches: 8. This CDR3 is CASRGNSGTYNEQFF. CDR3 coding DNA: TGCGCCAGCAGGGGGAATAGCGGGACTTACAATGAGCAGTTCTTC.

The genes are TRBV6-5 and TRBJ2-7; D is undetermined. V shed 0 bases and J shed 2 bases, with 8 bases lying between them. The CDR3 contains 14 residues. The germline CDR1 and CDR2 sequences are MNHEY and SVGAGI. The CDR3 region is CASSYSHNPYEQYF. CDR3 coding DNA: TGTGCCAGCAGTTACTCGCACAACCCCTACGAGCAGTACTTC.

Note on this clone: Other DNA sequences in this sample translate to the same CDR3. The CDR3 DNA sequence: TGTGCCTGGAGTGTGAGAGGCTACGAGCAGTACTTC. Translating it yields CAWSVRGYEQYF. The V gene is TRBV30, the J gene TRBJ2-7; D uncertain. The germline gives CDR1 GTSNPN, CDR2 SVGIG (reference sequence). This CDR3 comprises 12 residues. With 0 bases removed from V and 3 bases from J, the gap between germline ends came to 6 bases. Full variable domain (rest looked up from reference TRBV30 and TRBJ2-7): SQTIHQWPATLVQPVGSPLSLECTVEGTSNPNLYWYRQAAGRGLQLLFYSVGIGQISSEVPQNLSASRPQDRQFILSSKKLLLSDSGFYLCAWSVRGYEQYFGPGTRLTVT.

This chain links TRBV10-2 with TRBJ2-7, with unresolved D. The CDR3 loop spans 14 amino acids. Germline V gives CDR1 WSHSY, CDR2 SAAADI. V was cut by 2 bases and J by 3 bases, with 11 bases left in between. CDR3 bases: TGCGCCAGCAGTGAGCTCAGCGCTTTCTACGAGCAGTACTTC. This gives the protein CASSELSAFYEQYF.

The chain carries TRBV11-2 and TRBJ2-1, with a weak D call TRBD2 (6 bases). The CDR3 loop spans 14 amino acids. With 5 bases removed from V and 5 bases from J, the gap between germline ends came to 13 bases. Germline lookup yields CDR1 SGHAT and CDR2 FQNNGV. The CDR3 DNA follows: TGTGCCAGCAGCGGGGGGTTTCCCCACAATGAGCAGTTCTTC. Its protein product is CASSGGFPHNEQFF.

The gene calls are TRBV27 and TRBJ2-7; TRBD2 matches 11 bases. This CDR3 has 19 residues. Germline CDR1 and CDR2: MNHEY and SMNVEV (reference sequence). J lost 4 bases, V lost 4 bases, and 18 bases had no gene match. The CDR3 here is CASSYRGGGGTSGSYEQYF. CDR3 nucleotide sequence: TGTGCCAGCAGTTACCGAGGAGGGGGGGGAACTAGCGGGAGTTACGAGCAGTACTTC.

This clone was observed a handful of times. CDR3 protein: CASSLIGLADSSYNEQFF. CDR3 nucleotides: TGTGCCAGCAGTTTAATAGGACTAGCGGACAGCTCCTACAATGAGCAGTTCTTC. The gene calls are TRBV27 and TRBJ2-1; 10 bases are a match to TRBD2. The germline gives CDR1 MNHEY, CDR2 SMNVEV (reference sequence). The J segment lost 0 bases and the V segment lost 2 bases, leaving 7 bases of the junction unmatched. The CDR3 sequence is 18 residues long.

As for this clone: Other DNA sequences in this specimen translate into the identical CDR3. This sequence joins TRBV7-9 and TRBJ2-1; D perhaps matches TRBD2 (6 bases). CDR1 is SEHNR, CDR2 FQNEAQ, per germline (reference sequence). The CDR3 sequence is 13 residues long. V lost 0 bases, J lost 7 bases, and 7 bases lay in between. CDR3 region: CASSLAGGNEQFF. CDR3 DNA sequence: TGTGCCAGCAGCTTAGCTGGAGGGAATGAGCAGTTCTTC.

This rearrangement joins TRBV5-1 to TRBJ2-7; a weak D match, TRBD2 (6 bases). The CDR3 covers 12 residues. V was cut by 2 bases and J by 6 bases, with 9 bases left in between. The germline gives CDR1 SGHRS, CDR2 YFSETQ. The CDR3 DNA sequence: TGCGCCAGCAGCTTAGGAGGGGCCGAGCAGTACTTC. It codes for CASSLGGAEQYF.

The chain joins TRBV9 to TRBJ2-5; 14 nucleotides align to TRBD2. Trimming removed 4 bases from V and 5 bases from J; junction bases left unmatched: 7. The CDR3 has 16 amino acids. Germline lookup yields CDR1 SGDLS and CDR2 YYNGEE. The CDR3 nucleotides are TGTGCCAGCAGCATAGGGACTAGCGGGAGTAGGGAGACCCAGTACTTC. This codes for CASSIGTSGSRETQYF.